One and the same sample provided the 5 T cell receptor beta chains below, sequenced in a study of T-cell memory formation after mild COVID-19. One entry per CDR3 protein results from TCRdb running MiXCR on the 5' RACE reads. The data contain around 200,000 distinct CDR3 sequences, over 7.5% of them seen just once; the ten biggest clones take up roughly 4%. Sequencing was carried out using PBMCs or a T cell subset sorted from them (not recorded which). These receptors were collected from a man in his late teens or twenties who had mild COVID-19 (a few samples of this study predate the infection). Cell type and time point are not known.

This clonotype was counted a few times. V is TRBV7-2 and J is TRBJ2-6; D gene uncertain. Germline V gene data show CDR1 as SGHTA and CDR2 as FQGNSA. Trimming removed 5 bases from V and 4 bases from J, with 9 bases in between. This CDR3 spans 14 amino acids. CDR3: CASSPPPGANVLTF. The DNA for the CDR3 is TGTGCCAGCAGCCCACCCCCCGGGGCCAACGTCCTGACTTTC.

This sequence joins TRBV9 and TRBJ2-1; D not certain. Trimming removed 0 bases at V and 8 bases at J, with 18 bases between. CDR1 and CDR2 (germline): SGDLS, YYNGEE. The length of the CDR3 is 16 residues. CDR3 in amino acids: CASSVAEGLGMYEQFF. The CDR3 DNA is TGTGCCAGCAGCGTAGCGGAAGGGTTAGGAATGTATGAGCAGTTCTTC.

The chain links TRBV4-3 to TRBJ2-5; 7 bases are a match to TRBD2. The trim removed 0 bases at V and 4 bases at J, leaving 5 bases unmatched. This CDR3 region has 15 residues. Germline V gene data show CDR1 as LGHNA and CDR2 as YSLEER. CDR3 loop: CASSQDRSSGETQYF. CDR3 nucleotides: TGCGCCAGCAGCCAAGATAGGTCTAGCGGAGAGACCCAGTACTTC.

In this sample, this clonotype turned up a few times. The chain combines TRBV2 with TRBJ1-5; the D gene is possibly TRBD1 (5 bases). The V gene's germline CDR1 is SNHLY and CDR2 FYNNEI. V lost 8 bases, J lost 6 bases, and 14 bases lay in between. The CDR3 is made up of 13 amino acids. The CDR3 loop reads CASYSERGQPQHF. The CDR3 nucleotides read TGTGCCAGCTATTCAGAAAGGGGTCAGCCCCAGCATTTT.

The sample holds many counts of this clonotype. The genes are TRBV7-2 and TRBJ1-2; possible D gene TRBD1, 5 bases. Germline assignment: CDR1 SGHTA and CDR2 FQGNSA. Trimming shortened V by 5 bases and J by 8 bases, and 21 bases separated the two germline ends. This CDR3 has 15 amino acids. The CDR3 region has the DNA TGTGCCAGCAGCCCGTTGCCAGGGTCATTGAGGGGCTACACCTTC. Protein sequence: CASSPLPGSLRGYTF. Full variable domain (rest looked up from reference TRBV7-2 and TRBJ1-2): GAGVSQSPSNKVTEKGKDVELRCDPISGHTALYWYRQSLGQGLEFLIYFQGNSAPDKSGLPSDRFSAERTGGSVSTLTIQRTQQEDSAVYLCASSPLPGSLRGYTFGSGTRLTVV.